This T cell receptor (beta chain) was found in a study of T cell repertoires in cytomegalovirus infection. Study summary: It was recently identified HLA-C-restricted and well-studied HLA-B-restricted CMV epitopes that the study used. CMV infection plus the matching HLA type was flagged by public TCR beta signatures.

In its sample, this clonotype was seen a few times. Its antigen remains unknown. Study-level results: Summed frequency of public TCR beta families distinguished CMV carriers with the relevant HLA. The ex vivo response was dominated by HLA-C-restricted CMV-specific TCR beta clonotypes.

Germline CDR1 and CDR2: MNHNS and SASEGT. The V end was cut by 4 bases, the J end by 7 bases, with 11 bases between. The CDR3 totals 13 residues. TCRdb fed the reads into MiXCR, producing one record per CDR3 protein. The table records around 900,000 distinct CDR3 sequences, approximately 31% of them present only once. The TCR sequence derives from a human donor in good health (CMV status not recorded). Some clones in this sample may be carry-over from other donors' samples. Material: cultured CD8+ T cells from PBMCs, obtained from culture after CMV antigen stimulation. The chain recombines TRBV6-1 with TRBJ1-5; D is undetermined. CDR3 nucleotide sequence: TGTGCCAGCAGTGGAGGCTTGGGGCAGCCCCAGCATTTT. Protein sequence: CASSGGLGQPQHF.